This record concerns one T cell receptor (beta chain) sequence. The antigen is not known. The record originates from a study of memory CD4+ T cells and cytomegalovirus serostatus. Study results and limitations: About 40% of the roughly 150 known CMV-associated TCRbeta sequences appeared in CD4+ memory.

This CDR3 region has 13 residues. V was cut by 7 bases and J by 9 bases, with 16 bases left in between. Germline V lookup: CDR1 MNHNY, CDR2 SVGAGI (reference sequence). The data were produced by immunoSEQ multiplex PCR, yet TCRdb's version contains in-frame clones alone and is incomplete. In the table there are around 50,000 clones, roughly 78% of which are singletons. Single viable CD3+CD4+CD8-CD45RO+ cells were sorted as the memory CD4+ T cells. Sequencing input: memory CD4+ T cells from blood. The clonotype was recovered from an adult in good health and CMV-seronegative. This rearrangement joins TRBV6-6 to TRBJ2-1, with D maybe TRBD2 (5 bases). The CDR3 bases are TGTGCCAGCAAACAGACGGGCGGAGGTGAGCAGTTCTTC. This encodes CASKQTGGGEQFF.